One T cell receptor beta chain is described in this entry. Germline CDR1 reads DFQATT; CDR2 reads SNEGSKA (reference sequence). Trimming removed 3 bases from V and 6 bases from J, with 2 bases in between. The length of the CDR3 is 10 residues. These data originate in a study of cytotoxic CD8 clonotypes in ibrutinib-treated CLL. Genomic DNA in an amount of around 2 micrograms was extracted from cryopreserved PBMCs and used for the preparation of TCR beta libraries. Depth targeted 1 in 200,000 to 1 in 1 million T cells, averaging 10x coverage per clonotype. Method: immunoSEQ multiplex PCR; TCRdb's copy keeps in-frame clones and lacks some. The data contain approximately 16,000 clones, 55% to 70% of them singletons.

This chain connects TRBV20-1 to TRBJ1-4; D gene uncertain. The source is a human donor with chronic lymphocytic leukemia. Sequenced here: PBMCs, sampled before ibrutinib treatment. CDR3: CSARDEKLFF. In nucleotides, the CDR3 is TGCAGTGCTAGGGATGAAAAACTGTTTTTT.